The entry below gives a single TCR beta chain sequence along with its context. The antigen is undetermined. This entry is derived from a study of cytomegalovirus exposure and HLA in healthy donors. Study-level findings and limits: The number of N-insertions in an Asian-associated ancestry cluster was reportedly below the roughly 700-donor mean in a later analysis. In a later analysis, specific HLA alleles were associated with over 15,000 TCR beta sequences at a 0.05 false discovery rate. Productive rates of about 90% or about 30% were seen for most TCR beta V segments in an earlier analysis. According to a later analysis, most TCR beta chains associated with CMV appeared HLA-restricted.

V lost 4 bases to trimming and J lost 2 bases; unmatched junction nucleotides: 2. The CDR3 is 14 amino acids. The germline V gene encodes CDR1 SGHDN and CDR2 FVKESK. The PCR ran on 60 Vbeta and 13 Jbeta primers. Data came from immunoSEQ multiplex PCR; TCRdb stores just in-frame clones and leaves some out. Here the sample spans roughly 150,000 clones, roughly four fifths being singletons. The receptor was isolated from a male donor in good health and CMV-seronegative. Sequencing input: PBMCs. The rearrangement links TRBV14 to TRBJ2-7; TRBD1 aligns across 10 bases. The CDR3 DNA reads TGTGCCAGCAGCCCGACAGGGGGCCCCTACGAGCAGTACTTC. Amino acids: CASSPTGGPYEQYF. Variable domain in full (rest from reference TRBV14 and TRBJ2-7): EAGVTQFPSHSVIEKGQTVTLRCDPISGHDNLYWYRRVMGKEIKFLLHFVKESKQDESGMPNNRFLAERTGGTYSTLKVQPAELEDSGVYFCASSPTGGPYEQYFGPGTRLTVT.